Following are 21 T cell receptor beta chains from one sample sequenced in a study of blood T cells in healthy people across ages. The use of a sample-barcoded 5' primer and a J-beta primer mix characterized a second PCR of about 7 to 12 cycles. TCRdb re-called the 5' RACE reads with MiXCR, one entry per CDR3 protein. The sample carries around 1.1 million distinct CDR3 sequences, about two fifths recorded once. Material for sequencing was blood. These TCRs come from a man aged 18 to 29 in good health.

The chain recombines TRBV15 with TRBJ2-5, with 7 bases identical to TRBD1. The CDR3 is made up of 15 amino acids. Germline CDR1 and CDR2: LNHNV and YYDKDF (reference sequence). V trimming: 2 bases; J trimming: 4 bases; junction bases outside the gene matches: 7. Written as DNA, the CDR3 is TGTGCCACCAGCAGAACGACAGGGTCGGTAGAGACCCAGTACTTC. As protein: CATSRTTGSVETQYF.

The genes are TRBV7-2 and TRBJ2-3; 9 positions agree with TRBD2. The CDR3 runs 16 residues. Germline lookup yields CDR1 SGHTA and CDR2 FQGNSA. The V and J ends lost 1 base and 5 bases, in that order; junction bases with no gene match: 7. The DNA of the CDR3 is TGTGCCAGCAGCTTAGGAGAGGCGGGGGGGCAAGATACGCAGTATTTT. As protein: CASSLGEAGGQDTQYF.

This chain uses TRBV3-1 with TRBJ2-3; possible D gene TRBD2, 6 bases. This CDR3 region has 15 residues. Trimming removed 5 bases at V and 1 base at J, with 13 bases between. Germline V CDR1 and CDR2: LGHDT, YNNKEL (reference sequence). The CDR3 DNA is TGTGCCAGCAGCTACGGGGCTAGCGGCACAGATACGCAGTATTTT. It encodes CASSYGASGTDTQYF.

V is TRBV6-2 or TRBV6-3 and J is TRBJ2-6, with unresolved D. V was trimmed by 2 bases and J by 2 bases, leaving 4 bases between them. Per the germline V gene, CDR1 is MNHEY and CDR2 is SVGEGT. This CDR3 comprises 14 residues. CDR3 bases: TGTGCCAGCAGTTACAGGGCTGGGGCCAACGTCCTGACTTTC. This gives the protein CASSYRAGANVLTF.

In its sample, this clonotype was seen many times. The chain is built from TRBV5-1 and TRBJ2-3; 7 nucleotides align to TRBD1. The V gene end was trimmed by 2 bases and the J gene end by 1 base; junction bases not matched to a gene: 4. Looked up from germline, CDR1 is SGHRS and CDR2 is YFSETQ. The CDR3 is 15 residues long. The CDR3 region is CASSFGGQRTDTQYF. The CDR3, as DNA: TGCGCCAGCAGCTTTGGGGGACAGCGCACAGATACGCAGTATTTT.

The V gene is TRBV6-2 or TRBV6-3, the J gene TRBJ2-3, with unresolved D. The CDR3 extends over 12 amino acids. Germline CDR1 reads MNHEY; CDR2 reads SVGEGT. The V gene lost 6 bases and the J gene lost 7 bases, with 11 bases spanning the gap. CDR3 coding DNA: TGTGCCAGCAGGAAGGAGATTTATACGCAGTATTTT. Amino acid sequence: CASRKEIYTQYF.

Regarding this clonotype: This sequence may be a read error, since a much larger clone differs from it by one base. The rearrangement links TRBV14 to TRBJ1-2; the D is unclear. CDR1 SGHDN and CDR2 FVKESK come from the germline V gene. The CDR3 is made up of 12 amino acids. Trimming left V 1 base short and J 8 bases short, with 8 bases between. Written as DNA, the CDR3 is TGTGCCAGCAGCCAAGGAAGCGCAGGCTACACCTTC. Translated: CASSQGSAGYTF.

V is TRBV20-1 and J is TRBJ1-4; TRBD1 matches 10 bases. The germline CDR1 and CDR2 sequences are DFQATT and SNEGSKA (reference sequence). The V and J ends lost 3 bases and 7 bases, in that order; junction bases with no gene match: 5. CDR3 length: 14 residues. This chain's CDR3 is CSARPGQGIEKLFF. CDR3 coding DNA: TGCAGTGCTAGGCCGGGACAGGGGATTGAAAAACTGTTTTTT.

This rearrangement joins TRBV6-2 or TRBV6-3 to TRBJ2-3; D is ambiguous. CDR1 is MNHEY, CDR2 SVGEGT, per germline. The V end lost 4 bases, the J end lost 10 bases, and 9 bases lay between the germline ends. The CDR3 contains 11 residues. CDR3 bases: TGTGCCAGCAGTTCACTGGGCCCGCAGTATTTT. This codes for CASSSLGPQYF.

The chain is built from TRBV6-6 and TRBJ2-1; 7 nucleotides match TRBD2. Germline V lookup: CDR1 MNHNY, CDR2 SVGAGI (reference sequence). The CDR3 is 13 residues long. DNA for the CDR3: TGTGTCGGGGCAACCCTTTCCGGGGGGGAGCAGTTCTTC. Translating it yields CVGATLSGGEQFF.

This clonotype was counted only a few times. V is TRBV20-1 and J is TRBJ1-5; D not resolved. The CDR3 consists of 13 residues. The germline V gene has CDR1 DFQATT and CDR2 SNEGSKA (reference sequence). The CDR3 bases are TGCACAGTGAGGCAGAATAGCAATCAGCCCCAGCATTTT. Protein product: CTVRQNSNQPQHF.

In this sample, this clonotype turned up a few times. The chain employs TRBV11-1 and TRBJ2-7; D call uncertain. The DNA end is more similar to TRBJ2-5, so the J call may be wrong. CDR3 length: 12 residues. The germline CDR1 and CDR2 sequences are SGHAT and FQDESV (reference sequence). As DNA, the CDR3 is TGTGCCAGCAGCTTCTGGGGAGAGACCCAGTACTTC. Residues: CASSFWGETQYF.

This chain connects TRBV5-1 to TRBJ2-7; D might be TRBD1 or TRBD2, each matching 5 bases. The CDR3 is made up of 15 amino acids. V was cut by 4 bases and J by 2 bases, with 16 bases left in between. Looked up from germline, CDR1 is SGHRS and CDR2 is YFSETQ. The CDR3 DNA follows: TGCGCCAGCAGCCCTCGGGACCGTAGCCCCTACGAGCAGTACTTC. This gives the protein CASSPRDRSPYEQYF.

In regard to this clonotype: This clone may be a read error of a much larger clone one base away. The chain has TRBV30 and TRBJ2-6, with D perhaps matching TRBD1 (5 bases). This CDR3 has 13 residues. The germline V gene encodes CDR1 GTSNPN and CDR2 SVGIG (reference sequence). CDR3 sequence reads: CAWRTAGANVRTF. The DNA of the CDR3 is TGTGCCTGGAGGACAGCTGGGGCCAACGTCCGGACTTTC.

The chain uses TRBV7-8 and TRBJ2-3, with a weak D call TRBD1 (5 bases). The CDR3 is made up of 15 amino acids. CDR1 and CDR2 from the germline V gene are SGHVS and FQNEAQ. V was cut by 2 bases and J by 1 base, with 10 bases left in between. The CDR3 spells CASSLNLGRTDTQYF. For the CDR3, the DNA is TGTGCCAGCAGCTTAAATCTGGGGCGCACAGATACGCAGTATTTT.

The chain has TRBV6-6 and TRBJ1-4; D not resolved. Trimming removed 4 bases from V and 8 bases from J, with 14 bases in between. The germline V gene encodes CDR1 MNHNY and CDR2 SVGAGI (reference sequence). The CDR3 runs 14 residues. CDR3 protein: CASSFGSGLEKLFF. Here the CDR3 DNA reads TGTGCCAGCAGTTTCGGGTCCGGGCTCGAAAAACTGTTTTTT.

This chain connects TRBV21-1 to TRBJ2-7; TRBD1, as called in the table, went unchecked against the DNA. TRBV21-1 is assigned pseudogene status. The CDR3 spans 15 residues. The CDR3 DNA reads TGTGCCAGCAGAAGGGACAGGGGGCTTCTGGGAGAGCAGTACTTC. This translates into CASRRDRGLLGEQYF.

This clonotype was observed a few times. The J gene is TRBJ1-4, the V gene TRBV5-1; TRBD1 matches at 8 bases. This CDR3 has 16 residues. V was clipped by 0 bases and J by 7 bases; unmatched bases: 8. Germline CDR1 is SGHRS and CDR2 is YFSETQ. CDR3 in DNA: TGCGCCAGCAGCTTGGACTCCCGGACAGGGCGTGAAAAACTGTTTTTT. This encodes CASSLDSRTGREKLFF.

Details on this clonotype: Here the CDR3 omits its conserved ending phenylalanine or tryptophan, so a read error is the likely source. The chain combines TRBV6-2 or TRBV6-3 with TRBJ2-3; TRBD2 agrees at 9 bases. The CDR3 totals 16 residues. Germline V lookup: CDR1 MNHEY, CDR2 SVGEGT. The CDR3 protein is CASSNSTSGRGDTQYL. CDR3 DNA sequence: TGTGCCAGCAGTAACTCGACTAGCGGTCGCGGAGATACGCAGTATTTA.

The gene calls are TRBV15 and TRBJ2-5; possibly TRBD2 for D (6 bases). In germline, CDR1 is LNHNV, CDR2 YYDKDF (reference sequence). Trimming took 0 bases from V and 11 from J, leaving 25 bases between them. CDR3 length: 17 amino acids. CDR3 sequence (DNA): TGTGCCACCAGCAGAGATCTGAGGGGAATTAGGACTAATGAGCAGTACTTC. The encoded protein is CATSRDLRGIRTNEQYF.

This clonotype was counted only a few times. The chain combines TRBV20-1 with TRBJ2-5; 10 bases map to TRBD1. Germline CDR1 is DFQATT and CDR2 is SNEGSKA (reference sequence). With 4 bases clipped from V and 11 bases from J, the junction kept 16 bases outside the gene matches. The CDR3 totals 15 residues. This CDR3 is CSAKGRGTGDNEQYF. The DNA for the CDR3 is TGCAGTGCTAAGGGAAGGGGGACAGGGGACAATGAGCAGTACTTC.